This T cell receptor (beta chain) was captured by sequencing in a study of tumor-infiltrating lymphocytes in primary liver carcinoma. About this clonotype: One end of the junction varies from germline; a read error may be responsible.

Constant-region priming of about 520 ng total RNA yielded TCR beta cDNA. Sequencing libraries for TCR beta derived from three nested multiplex PCR rounds that used slightly modified ARM-PCR. The first two PCR rounds used TRBV1-TRBV30 forward primers with a C-beta reverse primer, about 10 cycles each. TCRdb analysed the multiplex PCR reads with MiXCR anew, one entry per CDR3 protein. Among 300,000 to 350,000 distinct CDR3 sequences listed, roughly 61% were seen once. CDR3 length: 16 amino acids. Looked up from germline, CDR1 is SGHAT and CDR2 is FQDESV (reference sequence). Germline DNA was also extracted, while the blood RNA originated from unsorted whole blood.

Sequencing used peripheral blood. The J gene is TRBJ2-2, the V gene TRBV11-1; TRBD2 is a possible D gene (5 bases). The TCR was taken from a man aged 35 to 55 with primary liver carcinoma and hepatitis B virus infection. The CDR3 nucleotides are TGTACCAGCAGCTTAGTCCCGGGAACCGAGGTGGGGGAGCTGTTTTTT. It yields the protein CTSSLVPGTEVGELFF.